This record concerns one T cell receptor beta chain sequence. Its specificity is not known. The CDR3 is 16 residues long. Germline values: CDR1 LNHDA, CDR2 SQIVND (reference sequence). Trimming took 5 bases from V and 8 from J, leaving 21 bases between them. The data belong to a study of cytomegalovirus exposure and HLA in healthy donors. Both 60 Vbeta primers and 13 Jbeta primers went into the PCR. The repertoire was sequenced with immunoSEQ multiplex PCR; TCRdb's copy has only in-frame clones and lacks some. This sample carries fewer than 200,000 clones, 83% of them seen once, and the ten largest clones take 1.5% to 2%. Study-level results: Overall, about 160 TCR beta chains were annotated as cytomegalovirus-associated.

The origin of this receptor is a man aged 40-49 years in good health and CMV-seropositive. The genes are TRBV19 and TRBJ1-4, with unresolved D. Sequencing used PBMCs. CDR3 residues: CASSLPTSPAGEKLFF. The CDR3 coding sequence is TGTGCCAGTAGTCTCCCGACGTCACCTGCGGGAGAAAAACTGTTTTTT.